This T cell receptor (beta chain) was profiled in a study of shared clonotypes between healthy human individuals. Clones were sequenced by immunoSEQ multiplex PCR, and TCRdb holds only the in-frame ones, with some missing. The data show millions of clones, 95% seen once. A word on this clone: Different DNA sequences within this sample yield the same CDR3.

CDR1 MNHNS and CDR2 SASEGT come from the germline V gene. J gave up 2 bases and V 4 bases, and 3 bases lay outside the gene matches. The CDR3 covers 15 residues. The gene calls are TRBV6-1 and TRBJ1-5; 9 bases align to TRBD1. The material sequenced was naive CD4+ T cells sorted from blood. Sample subset: CD45RA+ positively selected. The clonotype was recovered from a young man in good health. This chain's CDR3 is CASSAQGAGNQPQHF. The CDR3 region has the DNA TGTGCCAGCAGTGCACAGGGGGCCGGCAATCAGCCCCAGCATTTT.